The sequence of this TCR beta chain was determined in a study of blood T cell repertoires in COVID-19. Study information: Samples taken during acute and convalescent COVID-19 were collected in the United States, Italy and Spain.

Libraries were prepared by immunoSEQ multiplex PCR; TCRdb keeps only in-frame clonotypes and omits some of them. The table lists about 260,000 clones, approximately 88% of them singletons. V lost 2 bases, J lost 7 bases, and 9 bases stayed unmatched. The CDR3 spans 16 residues. Germline V gene sequence: CDR1 SGHTA, CDR2 FQGTGA. Patients at the Seattle site were enrolled during active infection and followed longitudinally. This chain uses TRBV7-3 with TRBJ1-3; 9 bases agree with TRBD1. Sequenced: peripheral blood. This sequence originates from a woman in her seventies with COVID-19, enrolled during active disease. CDR3 protein: CASSLGPGTGINTIYF. The CDR3 DNA follows: TGTGCCAGCAGCTTAGGGCCCGGGACAGGGATCAACACCATATATTTT.